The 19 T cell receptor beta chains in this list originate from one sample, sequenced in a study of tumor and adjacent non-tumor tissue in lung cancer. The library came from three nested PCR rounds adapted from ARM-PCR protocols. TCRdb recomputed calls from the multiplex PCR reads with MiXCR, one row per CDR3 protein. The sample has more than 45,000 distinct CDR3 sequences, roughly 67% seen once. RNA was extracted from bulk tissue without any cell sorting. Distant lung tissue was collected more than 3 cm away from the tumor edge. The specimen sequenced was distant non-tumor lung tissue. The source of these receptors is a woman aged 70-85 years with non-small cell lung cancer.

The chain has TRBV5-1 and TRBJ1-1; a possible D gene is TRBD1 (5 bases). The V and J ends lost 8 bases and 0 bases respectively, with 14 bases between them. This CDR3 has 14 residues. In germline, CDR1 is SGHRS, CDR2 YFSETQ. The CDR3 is CARSSRTLNTEAFF. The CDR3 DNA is TGCGCCAGGAGTTCAAGGACATTGAACACTGAAGCTTTCTTT.

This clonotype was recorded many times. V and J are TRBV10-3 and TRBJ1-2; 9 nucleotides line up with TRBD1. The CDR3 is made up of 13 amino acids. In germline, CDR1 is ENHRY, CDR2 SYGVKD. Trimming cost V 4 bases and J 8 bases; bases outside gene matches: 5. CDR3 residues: CAISGTGEGGYTF. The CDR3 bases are TGTGCCATCAGTGGGACAGGGGAAGGAGGCTACACCTTC.

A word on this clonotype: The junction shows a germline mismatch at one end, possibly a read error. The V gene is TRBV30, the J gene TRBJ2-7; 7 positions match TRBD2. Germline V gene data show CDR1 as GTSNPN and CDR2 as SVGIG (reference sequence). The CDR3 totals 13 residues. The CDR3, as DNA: TGTGCCTGGAGTAGCGGGGAGCCCTACGGGCAGTACTTC. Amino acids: CAWSSGEPYGQYF.

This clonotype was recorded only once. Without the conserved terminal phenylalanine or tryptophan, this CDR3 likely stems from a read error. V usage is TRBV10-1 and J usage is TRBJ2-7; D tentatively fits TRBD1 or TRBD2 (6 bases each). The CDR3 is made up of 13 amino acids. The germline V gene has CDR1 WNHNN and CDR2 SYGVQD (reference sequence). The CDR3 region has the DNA TGCACCAGCAGTGAATCGGGGGCCTGGGAGCAGTACTTA. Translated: CTSSESGAWEQYL.

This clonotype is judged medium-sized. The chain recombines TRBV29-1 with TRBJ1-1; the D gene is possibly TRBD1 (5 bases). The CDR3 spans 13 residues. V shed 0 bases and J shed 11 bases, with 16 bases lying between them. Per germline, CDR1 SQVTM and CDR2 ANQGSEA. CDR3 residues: CSVEDQGRVKAFF. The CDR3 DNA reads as TGCAGCGTTGAAGATCAGGGCAGGGTGAAGGCTTTCTTT. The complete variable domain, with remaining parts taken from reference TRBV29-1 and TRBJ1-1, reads SAVISQKPSRDICQRGTSLTIQCQVDSQVTMMFWYRQQPGQSLTLIATANQGSEATYESGFVIDKFPISRPNLTFSTLTVSNMSPEDSSIYLCSVEDQGRVKAFFGQGTRLTVV.

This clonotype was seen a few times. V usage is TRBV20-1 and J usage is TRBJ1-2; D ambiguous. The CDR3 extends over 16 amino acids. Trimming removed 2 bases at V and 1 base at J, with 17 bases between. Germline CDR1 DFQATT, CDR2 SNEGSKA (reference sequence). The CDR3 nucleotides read TGCAGTGCTAGATGGGAGGGCCATAAAGTTAACTATGGCTACACCTTC. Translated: CSARWEGHKVNYGYTF.

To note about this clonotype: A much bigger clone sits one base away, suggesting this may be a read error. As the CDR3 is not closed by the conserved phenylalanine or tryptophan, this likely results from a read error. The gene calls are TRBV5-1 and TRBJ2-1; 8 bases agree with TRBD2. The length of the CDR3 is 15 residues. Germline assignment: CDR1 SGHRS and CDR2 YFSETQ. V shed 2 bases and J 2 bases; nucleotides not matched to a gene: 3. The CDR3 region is CASSLSGLAYNEQFS. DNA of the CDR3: TGCGCCAGCAGCTTATCGGGACTAGCCTACAATGAGCAGTTCTCC.

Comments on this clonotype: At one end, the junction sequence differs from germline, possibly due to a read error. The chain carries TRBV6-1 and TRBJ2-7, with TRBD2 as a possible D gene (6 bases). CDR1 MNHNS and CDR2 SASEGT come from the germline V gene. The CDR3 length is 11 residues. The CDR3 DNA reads TGTGCCAGCAGTGAAGGTAGGCCGGGGGACTTC. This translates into CASSEGRPGDF.

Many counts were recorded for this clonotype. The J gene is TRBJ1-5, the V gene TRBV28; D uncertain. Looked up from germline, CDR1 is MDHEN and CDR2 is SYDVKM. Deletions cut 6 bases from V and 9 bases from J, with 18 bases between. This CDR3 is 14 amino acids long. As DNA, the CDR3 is TGTGCCAGCAGAGCGGACGGTATACCGGGGCCCCAGCATTTT. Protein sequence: CASRADGIPGPQHF.

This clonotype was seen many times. CDR3 loop: CASSLNGVRTEAFF. The CDR3 DNA reads as TGTGCCAGCAGTTTAAACGGAGTCCGCACTGAAGCTTTCTTT. This chain uses TRBV28 with TRBJ1-1; D gene unclear. The germline V gene has CDR1 MDHEN and CDR2 SYDVKM. Trimming removed 2 bases from V and 4 bases from J, with 11 bases in between. The CDR3 spans 14 residues.

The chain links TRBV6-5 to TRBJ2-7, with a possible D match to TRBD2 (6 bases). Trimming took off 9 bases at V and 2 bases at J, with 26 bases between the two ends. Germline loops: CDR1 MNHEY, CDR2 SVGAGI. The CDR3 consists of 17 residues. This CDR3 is CASSLSAGRNLPYEQYF. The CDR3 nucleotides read TGTGCCAGTAGCTTGAGTGCGGGACGGAATTTACCCTACGAGCAGTACTTC.

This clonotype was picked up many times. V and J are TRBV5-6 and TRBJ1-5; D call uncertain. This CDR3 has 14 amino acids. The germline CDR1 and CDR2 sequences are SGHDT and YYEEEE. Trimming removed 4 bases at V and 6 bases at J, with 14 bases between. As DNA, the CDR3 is TGTGCCAGCAGCCTTTACAGCCTAAGTCAGCCCCAGCATTTT. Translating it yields CASSLYSLSQPQHF.

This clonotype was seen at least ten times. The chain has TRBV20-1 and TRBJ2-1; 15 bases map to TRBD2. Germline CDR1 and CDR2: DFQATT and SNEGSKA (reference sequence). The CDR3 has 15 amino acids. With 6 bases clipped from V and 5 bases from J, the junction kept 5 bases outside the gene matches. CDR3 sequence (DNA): TGCAGTGCAGATGGACTAGCGGGAGGGAACAATGAGCAGTTCTTC. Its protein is CSADGLAGGNNEQFF.

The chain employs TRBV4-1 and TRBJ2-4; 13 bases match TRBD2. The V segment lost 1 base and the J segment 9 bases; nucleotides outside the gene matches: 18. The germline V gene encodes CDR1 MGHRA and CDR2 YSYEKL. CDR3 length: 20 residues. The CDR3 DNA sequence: TGCGCCAGCAGCCAAGTTCTGGTGGTCCGGACTAGCGGGAGAGATTGCATTCAGTACTTC. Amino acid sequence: CASSQVLVVRTSGRDCIQYF.

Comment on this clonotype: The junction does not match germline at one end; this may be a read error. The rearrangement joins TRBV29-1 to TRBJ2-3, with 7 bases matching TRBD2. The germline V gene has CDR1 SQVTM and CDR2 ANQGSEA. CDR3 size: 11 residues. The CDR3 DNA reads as TGTAGCGTTGAGTGGGGGGGAGGTCAGTATTTT. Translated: CSVEWGGGQYF.

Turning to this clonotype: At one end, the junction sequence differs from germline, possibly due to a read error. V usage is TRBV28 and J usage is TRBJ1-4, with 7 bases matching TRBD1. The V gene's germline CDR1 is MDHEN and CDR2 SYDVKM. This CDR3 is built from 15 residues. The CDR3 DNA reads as TGTACCAGCAGCCTTCTGACAGGGTCAAAAGAAAAACTCTTTTTT. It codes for CTSSLLTGSKEKLFF.

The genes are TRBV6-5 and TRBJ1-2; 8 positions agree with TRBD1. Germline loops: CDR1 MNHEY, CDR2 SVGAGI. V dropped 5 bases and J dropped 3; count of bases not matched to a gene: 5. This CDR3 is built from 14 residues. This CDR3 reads CASSTQGEDYGYTF. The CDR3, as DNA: TGTGCCAGCAGTACACAGGGGGAAGACTATGGCTACACCTTC.

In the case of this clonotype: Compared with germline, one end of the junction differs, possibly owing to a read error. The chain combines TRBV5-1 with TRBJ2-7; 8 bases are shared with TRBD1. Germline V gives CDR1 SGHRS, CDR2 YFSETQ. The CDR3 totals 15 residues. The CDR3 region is CASSLGPGGCYEHYF. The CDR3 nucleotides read TGCGCCAGCAGCTTGGGTCCAGGGGGCTGCTACGAGCACTACTTC.

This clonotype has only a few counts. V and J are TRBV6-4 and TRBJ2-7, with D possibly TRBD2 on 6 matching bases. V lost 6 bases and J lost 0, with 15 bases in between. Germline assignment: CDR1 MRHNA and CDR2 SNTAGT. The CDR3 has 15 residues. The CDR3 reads CASSQESGPSYEQYF. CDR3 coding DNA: TGTGCCAGCAGCCAAGAAAGCGGGCCCTCCTACGAGCAGTACTTC.